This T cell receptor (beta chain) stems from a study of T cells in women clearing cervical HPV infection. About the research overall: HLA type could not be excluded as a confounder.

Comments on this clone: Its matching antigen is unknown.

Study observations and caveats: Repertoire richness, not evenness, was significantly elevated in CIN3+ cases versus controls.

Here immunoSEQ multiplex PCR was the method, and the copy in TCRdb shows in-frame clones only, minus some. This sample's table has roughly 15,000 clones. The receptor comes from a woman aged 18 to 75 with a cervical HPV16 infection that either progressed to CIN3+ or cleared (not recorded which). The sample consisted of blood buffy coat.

The DNA read from the CDR3 is TGCAGCGTTGGCCAGCTAGCTAACTATGGC. Translating it yields CSVGQLANYG. From start to end, the CDR3 is CSVGQLANYGYTF. The chain carries TRBV29-1 and TRBJ1-2; D gene ambiguous. The read ends 3 residues early relative to the CDR3; the germline J gene fills the gap. The CDR3 has 13 amino acids. Germline-derived CDR1 and CDR2 are SQVTM and ANQGSEA. V shed 4 bases and J shed 0 bases, with 9 bases lying between them. The full variable domain, rest sourced from reference TRBV29-1 and TRBJ1-2, is SAVISQKPSRDICQRGTSLTIQCQVDSQVTMMFWYRQQPGQSLTLIATANQGSEATYESGFVIDKFPISRPNLTFSTLTVSNMSPEDSSIYLCSVGQLANYGYTFGSGTRLTVV.